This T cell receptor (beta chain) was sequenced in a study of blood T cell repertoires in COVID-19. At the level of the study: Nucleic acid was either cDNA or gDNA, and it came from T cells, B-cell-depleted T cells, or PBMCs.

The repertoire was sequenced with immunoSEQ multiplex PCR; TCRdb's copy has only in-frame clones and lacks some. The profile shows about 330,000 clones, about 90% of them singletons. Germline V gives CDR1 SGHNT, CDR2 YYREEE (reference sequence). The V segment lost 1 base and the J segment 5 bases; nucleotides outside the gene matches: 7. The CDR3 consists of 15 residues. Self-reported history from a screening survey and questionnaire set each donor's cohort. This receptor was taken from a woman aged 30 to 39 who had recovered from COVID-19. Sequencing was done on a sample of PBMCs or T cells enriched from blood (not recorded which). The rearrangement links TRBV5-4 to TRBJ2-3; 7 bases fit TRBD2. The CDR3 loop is CASSLRGGDKDTQYF. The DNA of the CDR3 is TGTGCCAGCAGCTTGCGTGGGGGGGATAAAGATACGCAGTATTTT.